This T cell receptor (beta chain) comes out of a study of T cells after yellow fever vaccination. Points from the study as a whole: Booster samples showed a return of most primary-vaccination clones (under 97% CD4, approximately 90% CD8). Weaker overall was a secondary response that nonetheless peaked faster, on day 5 versus 15. Across the CD4 and CD8 compartments, a small share of clonotypes was present in both.

UMIs and a universal primer site were added when TCR cDNA was made by 5'RACE template switching. TCRdb fed the 5' RACE reads into MiXCR, producing one record per CDR3 protein. The sample has about 630,000 distinct CDR3 sequences, about 12% seen once. With regard to this clonotype: Antigen unknown.

The TCR comes from a man aged 25-40 years who received the YFV17D yellow fever vaccine. Sequencing used PBMCs, obtained on the day of the yellow fever booster vaccination.

DNA of the CDR3: TGTGCCAGCAATCCGGGACAGGGGGCAAAGACCCAGTACTTC. It yields the protein CASNPGQGAKTQYF. V is TRBV12-3 or TRBV12-4 and J is TRBJ2-5; 12 bases map to TRBD1. The junction had 6 bases not matched to a gene; V was cut back by 7 bases and J by 6 bases. The CDR3 length is 14 residues.